These 31 T cell receptor beta chains were sequenced from one sample in a study of blood T cell repertoires in COVID-19. The protocol was immunoSEQ multiplex PCR, while the TCRdb copy is restricted to in-frame clones and leaves out a portion. The sample records roughly 290,000 clones, 70% to 90% being singletons. Sequencing was done on a sample of peripheral blood. These receptors came from a woman in her thirties who had recovered from COVID-19.

The chain is built from TRBV28 and TRBJ2-3; D ambiguous. The V and J ends lost 5 bases and 0 bases respectively, with 18 bases between them. The CDR3 is made up of 17 amino acids. CDR1 and CDR2 (germline): MDHEN, SYDVKM. CDR3 nucleotides: TGTGCCAGCAGTCTACCTCTAACTGCTGCTAGCACAGATACGCAGTATTTT. Encoded protein: CASSLPLTAASTDTQYF.

The chain combines TRBV7-9 with TRBJ2-1; 7 positions match TRBD2. The CDR3 covers 13 residues. Losses at the gene ends were 1 base for V and 9 bases for J; bases not matched to a gene: 3. Germline V gene sequence: CDR1 SEHNR, CDR2 FQNEAQ (reference sequence). The CDR3 sequence is CASSLGWGGEQFF. CDR3 in DNA: TGTGCCAGCAGCTTAGGATGGGGGGGTGAGCAGTTCTTC.

The chain couples TRBV7-9 to TRBJ2-7; D is uncertain. The CDR3 runs to 13 residues. Germline loops: CDR1 SEHNR, CDR2 FQNEAQ (reference sequence). The V gene lost 5 bases and the J gene lost 2 bases, with 10 bases spanning the gap. The CDR3 spells CASSPVSPYEQYF. The CDR3 region has the DNA TGTGCCAGCAGCCCTGTCTCCCCCTACGAGCAGTACTTC.

V usage is TRBV10-3 and J usage is TRBJ1-1; no firm D call. The CDR3 loop spans 15 amino acids. Trimming took off 2 bases at V and 4 bases at J, with 14 bases between the two ends. The germline CDR1 and CDR2 sequences are ENHRY and SYGVKD. The chain's CDR3 is CAISETRGGPTEAFF. In DNA, the CDR3 is TGTGCCATCAGTGAGACCCGAGGAGGGCCCACTGAAGCTTTCTTT.

This chain uses TRBV15 with TRBJ2-7; D is possibly TRBD1 (5 bases). The V gene's germline CDR1 is LNHNV and CDR2 YYDKDF (reference sequence). The CDR3 sequence is 15 residues long. Trimming took 0 bases from V and 6 from J, leaving 15 bases between them. The CDR3 region is CATSRDNRQPSEQYF. CDR3 nucleotides: TGTGCCACCAGCAGAGATAACAGGCAGCCGAGCGAGCAGTACTTC.

The chain joins TRBV4-1 to TRBJ2-7, with D perhaps TRBD1 (5 bases). Germline V gene lookup returns CDR1 MGHRA and CDR2 YSYEKL. This CDR3 spans 16 amino acids. The V and J ends lost 1 base and 2 bases respectively, with 15 bases between them. The CDR3 protein is CASSQVGVGPTYEQYF. CDR3 nucleotides: TGCGCCAGCAGCCAAGTAGGGGTGGGGCCCACCTACGAGCAGTACTTC.

The V gene is TRBV9, the J gene TRBJ2-1; TRBD2 might be the D (5 bases). This CDR3 contains 19 residues. Germline V lookup: CDR1 SGDLS, CDR2 YYNGEE. V gave up 0 bases and J gave up 2 bases, with 21 bases separating them. The CDR3: CASSVVPQLEERAYNEQFF. The CDR3 region has the DNA TGTGCCAGCAGCGTAGTCCCCCAGCTTGAGGAGAGGGCCTACAATGAGCAGTTCTTC.

Remarks on this clone: The sample holds other DNA sequences that translate to the same CDR3. The V call is TRBV19, the J call TRBJ1-5; 10 bases agree with TRBD1. This CDR3 has 14 amino acids. From germline, CDR1 is LNHDA and CDR2 SQIVND (reference sequence). The V gene end was trimmed by 5 bases and the J gene end by 5 bases; junction bases not matched to a gene: 3. In nucleotides, the CDR3 is TGTGCCAGTAGTCCAGGGACAGGGGATCAGCCCCAGCATTTT. It translates to CASSPGTGDQPQHF.

This chain links TRBV19 with TRBJ2-5; perhaps TRBD1 as D (6 bases). The V gene lost 3 bases and the J gene lost 6 bases, with 14 bases spanning the gap. The germline V gene encodes CDR1 LNHDA and CDR2 SQIVND (reference sequence). The CDR3 is made up of 14 amino acids. CDR3 sequence reads: CASSMVGGGQTQYF. DNA of the CDR3: TGTGCCAGTAGTATGGTTGGGGGCGGACAGACCCAGTACTTC.

The chain combines TRBV29-1 with TRBJ2-5, with TRBD2 matching over 11 bases. The ends lost 3 bases at V and 1 base at J; junction bases unmatched: 4. The CDR3 runs 15 residues. CDR1 is SQVTM, CDR2 ANQGSEA, per germline. The CDR3 here is CSVETSGAPQETQYF. DNA of the CDR3: TGCAGCGTTGAGACTAGCGGGGCACCCCAAGAGACCCAGTACTTC.

This rearrangement joins TRBV27 to TRBJ1-4; TRBD1 agrees at 10 bases. The CDR3 has 17 amino acids. Germline CDR1 MNHEY, CDR2 SMNVEV (reference sequence). V shed 8 bases and J 8 bases; nucleotides not matched to a gene: 17. CDR3 sequence reads: CASRKDRGHRGREKLFF. Here the CDR3 DNA reads TGTGCCAGCCGGAAAGACAGGGGGCACCGGGGTCGGGAAAAACTGTTTTTT.

The rearrangement joins TRBV18 to TRBJ2-1; 8 nucleotides align to TRBD2. CDR1 KGHSH and CDR2 LQKENI come from the germline V gene. The ends lost 2 bases at V and 8 bases at J; junction bases unmatched: 2. The CDR3 contains 13 residues. The CDR3 here is CASSPSAGDEQFF. CDR3 in DNA: TGTGCCAGCTCACCATCAGCGGGAGATGAGCAGTTCTTC.

The CDR3 DNA reads as TGTGCCAGCTCAAGAGGGACAGACTCCTACAATGAGCAGTTCTTC. Protein: CASSRGTDSYNEQFF. The chain uses TRBV18 and TRBJ2-1, with 7 positions matching TRBD1. J gave up 0 bases and V 5 bases, and 4 bases lay outside the gene matches. The CDR3 has 15 residues. CDR1 is KGHSH and CDR2 is LQKENI in the germline V gene.

This chain links TRBV11-3 with TRBJ2-2, with 7 bases that match TRBD1. The CDR3 spans 15 residues. CDR1 is SGHNT, CDR2 YENEEA, per germline. Trimming took 4 bases from V and 4 from J; bases not matched to a gene: 6. CDR3 coding DNA: TGTGCCAGCAGCTCCCACGGACAGGCCACCGGGGAGCTGTTTTTT. As protein: CASSSHGQATGELFF.

This clone was seen only a few times. The chain recombines TRBV4-2 with TRBJ2-6; D uncertain. The germline gives CDR1 LGHNA, CDR2 YNFKEQ. Trimming stripped 0 bases from V and 0 bases from J, with 6 bases between. This CDR3 is built from 16 residues. CDR3 sequence (DNA): TGTGCCAGCAGCCAAGACAGTTCCTCTGGGGCCAACGTCCTGACTTTC. It codes for CASSQDSSSGANVLTF.

The chain joins TRBV6-4 to TRBJ2-7, with D perhaps TRBD2 (5 bases). The CDR3 runs to 13 residues. Deletions cut 3 bases from V and 3 bases from J, with 9 bases between. Germline loops: CDR1 MRHNA, CDR2 SNTAGT. Written as DNA, the CDR3 is TGTGCCAGCAGTGAGGGAGCGAGCTACGAGCAGTACTTC. Protein product: CASSEGASYEQYF.

The chain links TRBV28 to TRBJ2-2; D perhaps matches TRBD2 (6 bases). The CDR3 runs 14 residues. V dropped 6 bases and J dropped 6 bases, with 14 bases sitting between them. Germline V lookup: CDR1 MDHEN, CDR2 SYDVKM. The DNA for the CDR3 is TGTGCCAGCAGAGCGGGTCCGGGTCCCGGGGAGCTGTTTTTT. This codes for CASRAGPGPGELFF.

About this clone: The junction shows a germline mismatch at one end, possibly a read error. The rearrangement joins TRBV19 to TRBJ1-4, with 8 bases fitting TRBD1. CDR1 LNHDA and CDR2 SQIVND come from the germline V gene (reference sequence). The length of the CDR3 is 12 residues. The CDR3 here is CAARTGNEKLFF. For the CDR3, the DNA is TGCGCAGCGAGGACAGGGAATGAAAAACTGTTTTTT. The variable domain in full, with the rest retrieved from reference TRBV19 and TRBJ1-4, is DGGITQSPKYLFRKEGQNVTLSCEQNLNHDAMYWYRQDPGQGLRLIYYSQIVNDFQKGDIAEGYSVSREKKESFPLTVTSAQKNPTAFYLCAARTGNEKLFFGSGTQLSVL.

The chain recombines TRBV14 with TRBJ1-1; perhaps TRBD1 as D (6 bases). V dropped 4 bases and J dropped 3 bases, with 9 bases sitting between them. CDR3 length: 13 residues. Germline CDR1 and CDR2: SGHDN and FVKESK. The CDR3 region is CASSPNRDTEAFF. The CDR3 DNA is TGTGCCAGCAGCCCCAACAGGGACACTGAAGCTTTCTTT.

Only one count was recorded for this clone. The chain combines TRBV27 with TRBJ1-4; perhaps TRBD1 as D (5 bases). Germline V lookup: CDR1 MNHEY, CDR2 SMNVEV (reference sequence). Trimming removed 8 bases from V and 8 bases from J, with 18 bases in between. This CDR3 is built from 14 residues. Here the CDR3 reads CASGVSRGDEKLFF. DNA of the CDR3: TGTGCCAGCGGAGTTTCTCGGGGGGACGAAAAACTGTTTTTT.

The chain is built from TRBV19 and TRBJ1-2, with D possibly being TRBD1 (6 bases). In germline, CDR1 is LNHDA, CDR2 SQIVND (reference sequence). This CDR3 is built from 14 residues. V was cut by 3 bases and J by 3 bases, with 11 bases left in between. DNA of the CDR3: TGTGCCAGTAGTATTGGCGGGGGCTACTATGGCTACACCTTC. Translating gives CASSIGGGYYGYTF.

Only a few counts were recorded for this clone. The rearrangement joins TRBV28 to TRBJ1-2; TRBD1 might be the D (6 bases). The CDR3 runs 13 residues. Trimming took off 6 bases at V and 4 bases at J, with 12 bases between the two ends. CDR1 and CDR2 from the germline V gene are MDHEN and SYDVKM. CDR3 region: CASSYTGTYGYTF. The DNA for the CDR3 is TGTGCCAGCAGCTACACAGGGACCTATGGCTACACCTTC.

This clone came up once. The chain couples TRBV3-1 (or the pseudogene TRBV3-2) to TRBJ2-3, with 13 bases that match TRBD2. V shed 8 bases and J 4 bases; nucleotides not matched to a gene: 3. Germline V gene lookup returns CDR1 LGHDT and CDR2 YNNKEL (reference sequence). There are 14 residues in the CDR3. CDR3 sequence (DNA): TGTGCCAGCGGGACTAGCGGGAACCCAGATACGCAGTATTTT. Translating it yields CASGTSGNPDTQYF.

The chain couples TRBV19 to TRBJ1-2; 9 bases match TRBD1. Germline V gene sequence: CDR1 LNHDA, CDR2 SQIVND (reference sequence). The CDR3 length is 13 residues. Losses at the gene ends were 7 bases for V and 4 bases for J; bases not matched to a gene: 4. CDR3 sequence (DNA): TGTGCCAGTAATACAGGGGGCGGCTATGGCTACACCTTC. Residues: CASNTGGGYGYTF.

This chain connects TRBV12-5 to TRBJ1-1, with TRBD1 as a possible D gene (5 bases). The CDR3 consists of 13 residues. Germline V gene sequence: CDR1 LGHNT, CDR2 FRNRAP. Deletions cut 6 bases from V and 1 base from J, with 9 bases between. The CDR3 sequence is CASGRGGNTEAFF. The CDR3 nucleotides read TGTGCTAGTGGCCGGGGGGGGAACACTGAAGCTTTCTTT.

CDR3 residues: CASSGGERREQYF. The CDR3 region has the DNA TGTGCCAGCAGCGGAGGGGAAAGGCGCGAGCAGTACTTC. This sequence joins TRBV5-8 and TRBJ2-7, with D perhaps TRBD2 (6 bases). Per the germline V gene, CDR1 is SGHTS and CDR2 is YDEGEE. The germline V and J ends were trimmed by 4 bases and 6 bases, with 14 bases remaining between them. This CDR3 contains 13 residues.

V and J are TRBV7-8 and TRBJ1-5, with TRBD1 matching over 10 bases. The V segment lost 5 bases and the J segment 4 bases; nucleotides outside the gene matches: 8. This CDR3 has 16 amino acids. Germline values: CDR1 SGHVS, CDR2 FQNEAQ. The chain's CDR3 is CASSLSGTGENQPQHF. CDR3 DNA sequence: TGTGCCAGCAGCCTATCCGGGACAGGGGAGAATCAGCCCCAGCATTTT.

This rearrangement joins TRBV6-5 to TRBJ2-7; D remains unclear. Germline V gene sequence: CDR1 MNHEY, CDR2 SVGAGI. The CDR3 spans 14 residues. Deletions cut 0 bases from V and 0 bases from J, with 6 bases between. The CDR3 sequence is CASSYSFSSYEQYF. CDR3 coding DNA: TGTGCCAGCAGTTACTCCTTTTCCTCCTACGAGCAGTACTTC.

The V and J genes are TRBV5-1 and TRBJ1-1, with TRBD1 matching over 11 bases. The CDR3 sequence is 15 residues long. Germline V gives CDR1 SGHRS, CDR2 YFSETQ. V shed 2 bases, J shed 4 bases, and the junction held 4 bases outside the gene matches. The CDR3 is CASSFAGTGGTEAFF. CDR3 in DNA: TGCGCCAGCAGCTTTGCCGGGACAGGGGGCACTGAAGCTTTCTTT.

V gene TRBV24-1 combines with J gene TRBJ2-3; 12 bases match TRBD2. Trimming removed 4 bases from V and 4 bases from J; junction bases left unmatched: 8. The CDR3 loop spans 17 amino acids. Germline-derived CDR1 and CDR2 are KGHDR and SFDVKD. CDR3 bases: TGTGCCACCAGTGACGGGACTAGCGGGTCTGCCCCAGATACGCAGTATTTT. Translating gives CATSDGTSGSAPDTQYF.

The chain carries TRBV7-2 and TRBJ2-5; TRBD2 matches 7 bases. This CDR3 has 14 amino acids. V lost 4 bases, J lost 7 bases, and 9 bases stayed unmatched. Germline CDR1 SGHTA, CDR2 FQGNSA. The CDR3 loop is CASSSRLARGTQYF. In DNA, the CDR3 is TGTGCCAGCAGCTCACGACTAGCTAGGGGGACCCAGTACTTC.